This record covers a single T cell receptor (beta chain). The Seattle patients joined while their infection was active and were tracked longitudinally afterward. This specimen comes from a study of blood T cell repertoires in COVID-19. Study as a whole: The study drew acute and convalescent COVID-19 samples from the United States, Italy and Spain. Sample material is recorded as cDNA or gDNA derived from T cells, B-cell-depleted T cells, or PBMCs.

Original handling: Estimation of nucleated cell counts was performed using reference gene primer amplification. The assay was immunoSEQ multiplex PCR, and TCRdb's table has in-frame clones only and misses some. The DNA was the basis for D and trimming; V, J and clone size are from that table. The sample lists 300,000 to 400,000 clones, around 87% occurring once. Germline values: CDR1 ENHRY, CDR2 SYGVKD. Trimming took off 8 bases at V and 1 base at J, with 17 bases between the two ends. There are 15 residues in the CDR3. The sequencing sample was made of peripheral blood. This sequence originates from a woman aged 55-70 years with COVID-19, enrolled during active disease. This sequence joins TRBV10-3 and TRBJ1-1; D might be TRBD1 (5 bases). The CDR3 DNA reads as TGTGCCATCCGACCGGGGGAGGGACGGAACACTGAAGCTTTCTTT. This gives the protein CAIRPGEGRNTEAFF.